Below, 9 T cell receptor beta chains from the same sample are listed, as sequenced in a study of blood T cell repertoires in COVID-19. Generated by immunoSEQ multiplex PCR, the TCRdb table keeps only in-frame clones and is missing some. The sample contains approximately 46,000 clones, approximately 85% of which appear only once. Sequenced input: peripheral blood. These receptors were taken from a human donor in a cohort sampled during active COVID-19.

The chain is built from TRBV5-1 and TRBJ1-6; D possibly corresponds to TRBD1 (6 bases). Germline loops: CDR1 SGHRS, CDR2 YFSETQ. The length of the CDR3 is 15 residues. V was pared by 0 bases and J by 6 bases, with 10 bases between. CDR3 sequence reads: CASSLAVQGNSPLHF. For the CDR3, the DNA is TGCGCCAGCAGCTTGGCGGTACAGGGTAATTCACCCCTCCACTTT.

The V gene is TRBV7-2, the J gene TRBJ1-1, with a tentative D call TRBD1 (5 bases). V lost 2 bases and J lost 5, with 18 bases in between. The CDR3 extends over 16 amino acids. The V gene's germline CDR1 is SGHTA and CDR2 FQGNSA. This CDR3 is CASSLFSQGGLTEAFF. CDR3 DNA sequence: TGTGCCAGCAGCTTATTCTCTCAGGGAGGGTTGACTGAAGCTTTCTTT.

Only one count was recorded for this clone. The rearrangement joins TRBV6-5 to TRBJ1-3; TRBD1 matches at 9 bases. The germline CDR1 and CDR2 sequences are MNHEY and SVGAGI. V lost 9 bases, J lost 4 bases, and 7 bases stayed unmatched. CDR3 length: 14 residues. DNA of the CDR3: TGTGCCAGTATACAGGGGGCGAGCGGAAACACCATATATTTT. It encodes CASIQGASGNTIYF.

The chain joins TRBV6-4 to TRBJ2-6, with D possibly matching TRBD2 (5 bases). The V end lost 4 bases, the J end lost 0 bases, and 7 bases lay between the germline ends. The CDR3 runs 15 residues. Germline CDR1 is MRHNA and CDR2 is SNTAGT. DNA for the CDR3: TGTGCCAGCAGTGGCGGGTTCTCTGGGGCCAACGTCCTGACTTTC. Translated, it gives CASSGGFSGANVLTF.

CDR3 sequence reads: CASSRLPGLAGGQYTGELFF. In DNA form, the CDR3 reads TGCGCCAGCAGCCGACTCCCGGGACTAGCGGGGGGGCAGTACACCGGGGAGCTGTTTTTT. The chain recombines TRBV5-1 with TRBJ2-2, with 16 bases lining up with TRBD2. The V segment lost 4 bases and the J segment 3 bases; nucleotides outside the gene matches: 12. The CDR3 has 20 residues. Germline CDR1 reads SGHRS; CDR2 reads YFSETQ.

This chain links TRBV5-4 with TRBJ2-1; TRBD2 aligns across 13 bases. The CDR3 totals 17 residues. Trimming took 1 base from V and 3 from J; bases not matched to a gene: 4. Per germline, CDR1 SGHNT and CDR2 YYREEE (reference sequence). This CDR3 reads CASSLSRTSGGYNEQFF. Written as DNA, the CDR3 is TGTGCCAGCAGCTTGAGTAGGACTAGCGGGGGCTACAATGAGCAGTTCTTC.

The rearrangement uses TRBV2 and TRBJ2-5; no definite D call. Looked up from germline, CDR1 is SNHLY and CDR2 is FYNNEI. The CDR3 length is 11 residues. V was cut by 3 bases and J by 6 bases, with 5 bases left in between. CDR3 coding DNA: TGTGCCAGCAGTGAGGGCCAGACCCAGTACTTC. Protein product: CASSEGQTQYF.

The CDR3 DNA reads as TGTGCCAGCAATCTAGCTAACTATGGCTACACCTTC. Its protein product is CASNLANYGYTF. The chain is built from TRBV28 and TRBJ1-2; the D is unclear. Germline V gives CDR1 MDHEN, CDR2 SYDVKM. The V end lost 7 bases, the J end lost 0 bases, and 6 bases lay between the germline ends. The CDR3 covers 12 residues.

This chain uses TRBV15 with TRBJ1-2; possibly TRBD1 for D (5 bases). The CDR3 sequence is 14 residues long. Germline V lookup: CDR1 LNHNV, CDR2 YYDKDF (reference sequence). Trimming removed 0 bases at V and 8 bases at J, with 13 bases between. CDR3 sequence: CATSREGGTRGYTF. DNA for the CDR3: TGTGCCACCAGCAGAGAGGGGGGGACTCGAGGCTACACCTTC.